This T cell receptor beta chain was identified in a study of graft-versus-host responses after intestinal transplantation. Germline lookup yields CDR1 WNHNN and CDR2 SYGVQD (reference sequence). The CDR3 spans 16 residues. V lost 2 bases and J lost 1, with 12 bases in between. Note on this clone: Its antigen is not identified.

The data were produced by immunoSEQ multiplex PCR, yet TCRdb's version contains in-frame clones alone and is incomplete. The table has about 84,000 clones, around 90% seen once. V and J are TRBV10-1 and TRBJ2-1; tentatively, D is TRBD1 (5 bases). Here the sequenced sample was unstimulated CD4+ T cells sorted from spleen or lymph node cells, taken before transplant. This sequence originates from a human donor who was the organ donor for an intestinal transplant. CDR3 in amino acids: CASSEGAPGSYNEQFF. The CDR3 DNA sequence: TGCGCCAGCAGTGAGGGAGCGCCAGGGTCCTACAATGAGCAGTTCTTC.